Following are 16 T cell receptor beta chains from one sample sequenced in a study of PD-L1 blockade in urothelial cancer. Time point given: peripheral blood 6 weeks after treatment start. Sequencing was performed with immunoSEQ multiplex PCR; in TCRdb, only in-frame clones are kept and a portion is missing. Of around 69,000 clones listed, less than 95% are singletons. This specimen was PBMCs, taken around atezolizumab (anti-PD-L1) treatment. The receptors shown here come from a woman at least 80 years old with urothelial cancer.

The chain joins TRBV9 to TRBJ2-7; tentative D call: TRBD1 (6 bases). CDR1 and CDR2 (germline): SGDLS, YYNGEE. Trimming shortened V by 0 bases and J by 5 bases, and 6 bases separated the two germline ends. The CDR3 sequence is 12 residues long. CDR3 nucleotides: TGTGCCAGCAGCGTAGCAGGGGACGAGCAGTACTTC. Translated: CASSVAGDEQYF. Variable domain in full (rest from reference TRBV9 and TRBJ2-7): DSGVTQTPKHLITATGQRVTLRCSPRSGDLSVYWYQQSLDQGLQFLIQYYNGEERAKGNILERFSAQQFPDLHSELNLSSLELGDSALYFCASSVAGDEQYFGPGTRLTVT.

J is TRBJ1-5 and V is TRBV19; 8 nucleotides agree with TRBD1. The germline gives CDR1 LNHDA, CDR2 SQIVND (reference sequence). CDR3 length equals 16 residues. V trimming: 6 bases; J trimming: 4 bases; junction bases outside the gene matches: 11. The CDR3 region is CASRTTGQEWNQPQHF. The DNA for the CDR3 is TGTGCCAGTAGGACGACGGGACAGGAATGGAATCAGCCCCAGCATTTT.

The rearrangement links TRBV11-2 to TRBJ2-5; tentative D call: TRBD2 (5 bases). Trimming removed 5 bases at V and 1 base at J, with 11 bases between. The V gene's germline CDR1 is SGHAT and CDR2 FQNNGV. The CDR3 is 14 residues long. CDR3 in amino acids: CASSITGFQETQYF. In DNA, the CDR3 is TGTGCCAGCAGCATAACGGGATTCCAAGAGACCCAGTACTTC.

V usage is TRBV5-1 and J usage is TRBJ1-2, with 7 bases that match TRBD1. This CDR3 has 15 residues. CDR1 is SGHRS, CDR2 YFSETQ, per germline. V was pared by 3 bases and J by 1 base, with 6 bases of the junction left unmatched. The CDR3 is CASSSLQGGNYGYTF. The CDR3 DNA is TGCGCCAGCAGCTCCCTCCAGGGGGGTAACTATGGCTACACCTTC.

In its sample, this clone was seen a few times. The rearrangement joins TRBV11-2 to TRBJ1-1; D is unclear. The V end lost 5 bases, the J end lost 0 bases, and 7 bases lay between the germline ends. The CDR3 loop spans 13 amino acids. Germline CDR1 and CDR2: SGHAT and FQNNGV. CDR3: CASSPHMNTEAFF. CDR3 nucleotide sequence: TGTGCCAGCAGCCCCCACATGAACACTGAAGCTTTCTTT.

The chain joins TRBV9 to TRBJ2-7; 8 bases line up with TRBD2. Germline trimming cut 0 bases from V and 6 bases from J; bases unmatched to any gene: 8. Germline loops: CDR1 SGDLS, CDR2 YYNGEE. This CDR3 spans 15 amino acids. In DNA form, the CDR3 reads TGTGCCAGCAGCGTAGACGGGACTAGAGGGTTCGAGCAGTACTTC. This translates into CASSVDGTRGFEQYF. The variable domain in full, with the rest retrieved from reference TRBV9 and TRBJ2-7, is DSGVTQTPKHLITATGQRVTLRCSPRSGDLSVYWYQQSLDQGLQFLIQYYNGEERAKGNILERFSAQQFPDLHSELNLSSLELGDSALYFCASSVDGTRGFEQYFGPGTRLTVT.

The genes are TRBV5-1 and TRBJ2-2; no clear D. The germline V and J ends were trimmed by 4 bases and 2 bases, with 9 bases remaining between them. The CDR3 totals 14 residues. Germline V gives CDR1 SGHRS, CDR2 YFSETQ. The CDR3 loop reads CASSGRSNTGELFF. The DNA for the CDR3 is TGCGCCAGCAGCGGCCGCTCAAACACCGGGGAGCTGTTTTTT.

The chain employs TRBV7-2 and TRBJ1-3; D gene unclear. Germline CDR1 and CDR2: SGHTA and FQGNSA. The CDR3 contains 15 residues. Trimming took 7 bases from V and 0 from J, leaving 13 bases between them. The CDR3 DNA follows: TGTGCCAGCATCACCTCGGGGAGCTCTGGAAACACCATATATTTT. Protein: CASITSGSSGNTIYF. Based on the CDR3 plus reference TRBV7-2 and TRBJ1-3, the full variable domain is GAGVSQSPSNKVTEKGKDVELRCDPISGHTALYWYRQSLGQGLEFLIYFQGNSAPDKSGLPSDRFSAERTGGSVSTLTIQRTQQEDSAVYLCASITSGSSGNTIYFGEGSWLTVV.

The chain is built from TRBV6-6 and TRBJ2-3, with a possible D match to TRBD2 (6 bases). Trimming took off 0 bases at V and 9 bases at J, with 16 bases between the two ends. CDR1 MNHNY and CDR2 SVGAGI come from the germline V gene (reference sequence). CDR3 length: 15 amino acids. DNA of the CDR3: TGTGCCAGCAGTTACTCGAGTACGGGGGTGGACACGCAGTATTTT. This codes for CASSYSSTGVDTQYF.

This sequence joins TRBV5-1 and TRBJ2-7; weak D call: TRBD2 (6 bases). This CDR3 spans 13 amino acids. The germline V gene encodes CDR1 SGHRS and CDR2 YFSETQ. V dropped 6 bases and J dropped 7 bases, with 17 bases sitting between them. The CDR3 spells CASTSGLYGEQYF. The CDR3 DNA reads TGCGCCAGCACCAGCGGACTATACGGAGAGCAGTACTTC.

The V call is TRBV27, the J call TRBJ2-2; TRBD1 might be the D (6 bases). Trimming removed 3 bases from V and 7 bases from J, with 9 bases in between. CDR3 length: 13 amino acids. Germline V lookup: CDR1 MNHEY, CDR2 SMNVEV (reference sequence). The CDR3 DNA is TGTGCCAGCAGTTTTGCAGGGGACGGGGAGCTGTTTTTT. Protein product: CASSFAGDGELFF.

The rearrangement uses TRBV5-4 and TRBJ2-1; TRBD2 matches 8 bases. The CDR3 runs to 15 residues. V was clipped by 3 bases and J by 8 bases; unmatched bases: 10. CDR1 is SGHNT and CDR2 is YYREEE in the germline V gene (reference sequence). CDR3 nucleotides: TGTGCCAGCAGCTCCGGGACTAGGGATTTCGATGAGCAGTTCTTC. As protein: CASSSGTRDFDEQFF.

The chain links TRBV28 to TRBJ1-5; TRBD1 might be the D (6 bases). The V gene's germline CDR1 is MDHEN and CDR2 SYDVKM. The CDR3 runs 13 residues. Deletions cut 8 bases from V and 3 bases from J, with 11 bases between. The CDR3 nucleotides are TGTGCCAGCCTGGACAGTTACAATCAGCCCCAGCATTTT. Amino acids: CASLDSYNQPQHF.

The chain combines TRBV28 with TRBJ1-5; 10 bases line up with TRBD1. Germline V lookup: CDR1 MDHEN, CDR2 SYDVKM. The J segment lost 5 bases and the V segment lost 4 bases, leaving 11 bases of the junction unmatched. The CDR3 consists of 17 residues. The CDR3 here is CASSSHTGTGADQPQHF. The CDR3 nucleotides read TGTGCCAGCAGTTCCCACACCGGGACAGGGGCCGATCAGCCCCAGCATTTT.

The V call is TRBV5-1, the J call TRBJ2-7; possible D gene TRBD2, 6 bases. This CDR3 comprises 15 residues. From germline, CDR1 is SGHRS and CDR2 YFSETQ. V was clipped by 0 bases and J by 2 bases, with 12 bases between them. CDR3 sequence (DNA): TGCGCCAGCAGCTTGGGGACGGGAGTGGCCTACGAGCAGTACTTC. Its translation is CASSLGTGVAYEQYF.

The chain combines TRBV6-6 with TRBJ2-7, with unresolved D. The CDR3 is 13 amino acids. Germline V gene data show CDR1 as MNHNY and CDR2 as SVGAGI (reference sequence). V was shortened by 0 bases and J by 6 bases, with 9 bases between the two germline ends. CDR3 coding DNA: TGTGCCAGCAGTTACTCGTTGGAGAGCGAGCAGTACTTC. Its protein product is CASSYSLESEQYF.